This TCR beta chain was captured in a study of CD8 T cells in ankylosing spondylitis. Overall study findings and caveats: Ankylosing spondylitis blood seemed to carry a telltale TCR beta motif made of several highly homologous variants.

Losses at the gene ends were 0 bases for V and 5 bases for J; bases not matched to a gene: 1. CDR1 and CDR2 (germline): SGHRS, YFSETQ. The CDR3 has 15 residues. This clonotype occurred a few times. What it binds is unknown. TCRdb independently ran MiXCR on the 5' RACE reads; one entry per CDR3 protein. This sample has about 400,000 distinct CDR3 sequences, with about 22% found just once. Sequenced sample: blood, either unsorted or a sorted T cell fraction (not recorded which). The rearrangement links TRBV5-1 to TRBJ2-2; the match to TRBD1 covers 10 bases. This receptor was taken from a male donor with ankylosing spondylitis. The CDR3 spells CASSLEGQGTGELFF. CDR3 coding DNA: TGCGCCAGCAGCTTGGAGGGACAGGGGACCGGGGAGCTGTTTTTT.